The 29 T cell receptor beta chains in this list originate from one sample, sequenced in a study of beta chain features in type 1 diabetes. As every portion of the isolated RNA was reverse transcribed, the sequencing read expressed TCRB transcripts. Produced via immunoSEQ multiplex PCR; TCRdb's table is partial and in-frame only. Among about 930,000 clones listed, 15% to 20% were seen once. Sequencing input: naive CD4+ T cells from blood. The receptors stem from a woman aged 18-29 years in good health.

The V call is TRBV7-9, the J call TRBJ2-1; 10 positions match TRBD1. Per the germline V gene, CDR1 is SEHNR and CDR2 is FQNEAQ (reference sequence). The CDR3 has 15 residues. V gave up 5 bases and J gave up 7 bases; unmatched junction bases: 8. CDR3: CASSPRDRGRNEQFF. The CDR3, as DNA: TGTGCCAGCAGCCCACGGGACAGGGGCCGAAATGAGCAGTTCTTC.

The chain carries TRBV10-3 and TRBJ2-1, with a tentative D call TRBD1 (5 bases). Germline CDR1 reads ENHRY; CDR2 reads SYGVKD. Trimming stripped 2 bases from V and 9 bases from J, with 17 bases between. CDR3 length: 15 residues. CDR3 bases: TGTGCCATCAGTGAGCTAGGGGCCACAATTAGTGAGCAGTTCTTC. Amino acids: CAISELGATISEQFF.

This rearrangement joins TRBV6-1 to TRBJ1-5; D possibly corresponds to TRBD1 (5 bases). This CDR3 comprises 12 residues. Trimming stripped 6 bases from V and 9 bases from J, with 12 bases between. Germline V lookup: CDR1 MNHNS, CDR2 SASEGT. CDR3 coding DNA: TGTGCCAGCAGCCAGGGCCTAGGGCCCCAGCATTTT. Its translation: CASSQGLGPQHF.

This sequence joins TRBV6-1 and TRBJ1-5; 7 bases are a match to TRBD1. CDR1 is MNHNS and CDR2 is SASEGT in the germline V gene. The CDR3 has 14 amino acids. The V and J ends lost 5 bases and 6 bases, in that order; junction bases with no gene match: 7. The CDR3 region is CASSLDREGQPQHF. CDR3 DNA sequence: TGTGCCAGCAGTCTCGACAGGGAAGGTCAGCCCCAGCATTTT.

The V and J genes are TRBV5-6 and TRBJ1-1, with D possibly matching TRBD1 (5 bases). Germline CDR1 and CDR2: SGHDT and YYEEEE. The CDR3 consists of 14 residues. V lost 2 bases and J 1 base, leaving 9 bases between the germline ends. The CDR3, as DNA: TGTGCCAGCAGCTTTCAGGGAGAGAACACTGAAGCTTTCTTT. It translates to CASSFQGENTEAFF.

The rearrangement uses TRBV11-2 and TRBJ2-3; D gene uncertain. V was cut by 0 bases and J by 6 bases, with 7 bases left in between. The CDR3 covers 13 residues. Looked up from germline, CDR1 is SGHAT and CDR2 is FQNNGV. The CDR3 nucleotides are TGTGCCAGCAGCTTAGAAGTACGGGATACGCAGTATTTT. Its translation is CASSLEVRDTQYF.

The table lists this clone with a few counts. The chain is built from TRBV7-9 and TRBJ1-3, with unresolved D. V lost 0 bases and J lost 0, with 9 bases in between. The V gene's germline CDR1 is SEHNR and CDR2 FQNEAQ (reference sequence). This CDR3 is built from 16 residues. Here the CDR3 DNA reads TGTGCCAGCAGCTTAGCCCTTCGGGTCTCTGGAAACACCATATATTTT. It encodes CASSLALRVSGNTIYF.

This clone was seen more than once but under ten times. The gene calls are TRBV9 and TRBJ2-2, with TRBD2 as a possible D gene (6 bases). The V gene's germline CDR1 is SGDLS and CDR2 YYNGEE. V lost 0 bases and J 6 bases, leaving 15 bases between the germline ends. The CDR3 contains 16 residues. The CDR3 protein is CASSVEVGRGAGELFF. CDR3 in DNA: TGTGCCAGCAGCGTAGAAGTCGGGAGAGGGGCCGGGGAGCTGTTTTTT.

This clone appeared a few times. This sequence joins TRBV4-3 and TRBJ2-4; TRBD2 aligns across 11 bases. With 0 bases clipped from V and 7 bases from J, the junction kept 8 bases outside the gene matches. The CDR3 has 17 residues. CDR1 is LGHNA, CDR2 YSLEER, per germline. CDR3 residues: CASSQDHTSGSWNIQYF. The CDR3 bases are TGCGCCAGCAGCCAAGATCATACTAGCGGGAGCTGGAACATTCAGTACTTC.

V and J are TRBV21-1 and TRBJ1-2. TRBV21-1 corresponds to a pseudogene. The CDR3 is 17 residues long. In DNA, the CDR3 is TGTGCCAGCAGCAATAGAGGGAGGCGGTACCTCGGCTATGGCTACACCTTC. It is translated as CASSNRGRRYLGYGYTF.

The chain employs TRBV4-3 and TRBJ2-7; the match to TRBD2 covers 10 bases. Germline CDR1 reads LGHNA; CDR2 reads YSLEER. The V and J ends lost 4 bases and 4 bases, in that order; junction bases with no gene match: 7. The CDR3 is 15 amino acids. This chain's CDR3 is CASSLRTSGMYEQYF. The DNA for the CDR3 is TGCGCCAGCAGCCTACGGACTAGCGGCATGTACGAGCAGTACTTC.

The chain recombines TRBV7-9 with TRBJ2-1, with 8 bases lining up with TRBD2. With V trimmed by 6 bases and J by 4 bases, 17 bases remained unmatched. Germline loops: CDR1 SEHNR, CDR2 FQNEAQ (reference sequence). The CDR3 runs to 18 residues. In DNA form, the CDR3 reads TGTGCCAGCAGACCCGGGTACGGGCGGGGGGAGGTTTACAATGAGCAGTTCTTC. Translation gives CASRPGYGRGEVYNEQFF. Full variable domain (outside the CDR3, taken from reference TRBV7-9 and TRBJ2-1): DTGVSQNPRHKITKRGQNVTFRCDPISEHNRLYWYRQTLGQGPEFLTYFQNEAQLEKSRLLSDRFSAERPKGSFSTLEIQRTEQGDSAMYLCASRPGYGRGEVYNEQFFGPGTRLTVL.

The chain couples TRBV7-9 to TRBJ2-3; a weak D match, TRBD1 (6 bases). CDR1 SEHNR and CDR2 FQNEAQ come from the germline V gene (reference sequence). The CDR3 has 14 residues. V was pared by 4 bases and J by 2 bases, with 10 bases between. CDR3 sequence reads: CASSSRTVTDTQYF. CDR3 DNA sequence: TGTGCCAGCAGCTCCAGGACAGTCACAGATACGCAGTATTTT.

The chain employs TRBV25-1 and TRBJ2-7; weak D call: TRBD2 (5 bases). Trimming left V 3 bases short and J 3 bases short, with 12 bases between. Germline V gene lookup returns CDR1 MGHDK and CDR2 SYGVNS. The length of the CDR3 is 14 residues. The CDR3 loop is CASSDPGISYEQYF. CDR3 nucleotide sequence: TGTGCCAGCAGTGACCCGGGGATCAGCTACGAGCAGTACTTC.

This clone has more than one count but fewer than ten. The sample contains more than one DNA sequence encoding this CDR3. The rearrangement joins TRBV4-2 to TRBJ2-1; D is unclear. Deletions cut 0 bases from V and 4 bases from J, with 7 bases between. CDR3 length: 14 residues. Germline CDR1 is LGHNA and CDR2 is YNFKEQ. CDR3 residues: CASSQEAGYNEQFF. CDR3 DNA: TGTGCCAGCAGCCAAGAGGCCGGATACAATGAGCAGTTCTTC.

This chain connects TRBV9 to TRBJ2-3, with 7 bases fitting TRBD1. This CDR3 contains 15 residues. V shed 3 bases and J 6 bases; nucleotides not matched to a gene: 10. Germline V gene sequence: CDR1 SGDLS, CDR2 YYNGEE. DNA for the CDR3: TGTGCCAGCAGCGCCCAGACAGGGAGTAAGGATACGCAGTATTTT. Translation gives CASSAQTGSKDTQYF.

V usage is TRBV6-6 and J usage is TRBJ2-1, with 14 bases lining up with TRBD2. In germline, CDR1 is MNHNY, CDR2 SVGAGI (reference sequence). This CDR3 is built from 15 residues. V lost 6 bases to trimming and J lost 9 bases; unmatched junction nucleotides: 7. This CDR3 reads CASSQTSGRAPEQFF. CDR3 nucleotides: TGTGCCAGCAGCCAGACTAGCGGGAGGGCCCCTGAGCAGTTCTTC.

This clone appeared a few times. The chain has TRBV5-4 and TRBJ1-1; D unclear. CDR1 is SGHNT and CDR2 is YYREEE in the germline V gene (reference sequence). V lost 5 bases to trimming and J lost 1 base, with 12 bases between them. The CDR3 is 14 residues long. This CDR3 is CASRPILGNTEAFF. The CDR3 DNA reads as TGTGCCAGCAGACCTATTCTTGGGAACACTGAAGCTTTCTTT.

In this sample, this clone turned up a few times. The chain is built from TRBV9 and TRBJ2-1, with a tentative D call TRBD1 (5 bases). There are 18 residues in the CDR3. The V gene lost 2 bases and the J gene lost 4 bases, with 22 bases spanning the gap. Germline lookup yields CDR1 SGDLS and CDR2 YYNGEE. DNA of the CDR3: TGTGCCAGCAGCGTTGCCGGCGGAGACAGCGCCCCATACAATGAGCAGTTCTTC. Translated, it gives CASSVAGGDSAPYNEQFF.

The V and J genes are TRBV5-4 and TRBJ1-3; maybe TRBD1 (6 bases). CDR3 length equals 16 residues. CDR1 and CDR2 from the germline V gene are SGHNT and YYREEE (reference sequence). Trimming cost V 3 bases and J 2 bases, with 15 bases left between them. CDR3 nucleotide sequence: TGTGCCAGCAGCTCCGGAGGGGGGCGCCCTGGAAACACCATATATTTT. Protein product: CASSSGGGRPGNTIYF.

This clone showed up just a few times. The chain has TRBV6-5 and TRBJ2-2; D possibly corresponds to TRBD1 (6 bases). V lost 6 bases and J lost 0, with 11 bases in between. This CDR3 comprises 15 residues. The germline V gene encodes CDR1 MNHEY and CDR2 SVGAGI. This CDR3 is CASSRTAPNTGELFF. The DNA of the CDR3 is TGTGCCAGCAGCAGGACAGCTCCGAACACCGGGGAGCTGTTTTTT.

The chain couples TRBV4-2 to TRBJ1-2; no clear D gene. Germline V gene data show CDR1 as LGHNA and CDR2 as YNFKEQ. The CDR3 contains 14 residues. V was clipped by 0 bases and J by 0 bases, with 5 bases between them. This chain's CDR3 is CASSQDLSNYGYTF. CDR3 nucleotide sequence: TGTGCCAGCAGCCAAGATTTGTCTAACTATGGCTACACCTTC.

J is TRBJ2-7 and V is TRBV21-1. TRBV21-1 is marked as a pseudogene. There are 15 residues in the CDR3. CDR3 loop: CAKTPKKSNSYEQYF. DNA of the CDR3: TGTGCCAAGACCCCCAAAAAGTCGAACTCCTACGAGCAGTACTTC.

V and J are TRBV5-6 and TRBJ2-1, with TRBD2 as a possible D gene (6 bases). Trimming removed 3 bases from V and 7 bases from J, with 14 bases in between. The CDR3 totals 14 residues. Germline CDR1 and CDR2: SGHDT and YYEEEE. The CDR3 nucleotides are TGTGCCAGCAGCTCCTCGGGACTCTCTAATGAGCAGTTCTTC. Protein: CASSSSGLSNEQFF. Based on the CDR3 plus reference TRBV5-6 and TRBJ2-1, the full variable domain is DAGVTQSPTHLIKTRGQQVTLRCSPKSGHDTVSWYQQALGQGPQFIFQYYEEEERQRGNFPDRFSGHQFPNYSSELNVNALLLGDSALYLCASSSSGLSNEQFFGPGTRLTVL.

This chain uses TRBV6-6 with TRBJ2-1; a possible D gene is TRBD1 (6 bases). V lost 2 bases, J lost 13 bases, and 9 bases lay in between. The V gene's germline CDR1 is MNHNY and CDR2 SVGAGI (reference sequence). The CDR3 is 11 amino acids. The CDR3 DNA is TGTGCCAGCAGTTACCAGGGACAACAGTTCTTC. It codes for CASSYQGQQFF.

The rearrangement joins TRBV7-8 to TRBJ1-2; tentatively, D is TRBD1 (5 bases). CDR1 is SGHVS, CDR2 FQNEAQ, per germline. The CDR3 is 13 residues long. The V and J ends lost 1 base and 6 bases respectively, with 9 bases between them. CDR3 sequence (DNA): TGTGCCAGCAGCTTAGGGACACTTAATGGCTACACCTTC. Translated: CASSLGTLNGYTF.

Regarding this clone: The sample contains more than one DNA sequence encoding this CDR3. This rearrangement joins TRBV6-6 to TRBJ1-2, with TRBD1 as a possible D gene (6 bases). Germline V gives CDR1 MNHNY, CDR2 SVGAGI (reference sequence). The CDR3 spans 13 residues. With 5 bases removed from V and 4 bases from J, the gap between germline ends came to 11 bases. CDR3 sequence: CASSPDRSYGYTF. In nucleotides, the CDR3 is TGTGCCAGCAGTCCCGACAGGAGCTATGGCTACACCTTC.

In its sample, this clone was seen a few times. The CDR3 DNA is TGTGCCAGTAGTACGGGACGGGACTACAATGAGCAGTTCTTC. It encodes CASSTGRDYNEQFF. J is TRBJ2-1 and V is TRBV19, with D perhaps TRBD1 or TRBD2 (5 bases each). The CDR3 contains 14 residues. Germline values: CDR1 LNHDA, CDR2 SQIVND (reference sequence). V shed 4 bases and J shed 3 bases, with 10 bases lying between them.

A few counts support this clone. The genes are TRBV28 and TRBJ1-5; 10 nucleotides align to TRBD1. Germline assignment: CDR1 MDHEN and CDR2 SYDVKM. V dropped 4 bases and J dropped 8; count of bases not matched to a gene: 2. The CDR3 has 13 amino acids. The CDR3 region has the DNA TGTGCCAGCAGTTGGACAGGGGGGGAGCCCCAGCATTTT. Amino acids: CASSWTGGEPQHF.